This passage covers 28 T cell receptor beta chains from one sample sequenced in a study of T cell repertoires in cytomegalovirus infection. TCRdb passed the reads through MiXCR, listing each CDR3 protein once. The top ten clones hold 20% to 30% of a sample with fewer than 550,000 distinct CDR3 sequences, approximately 16% of them seen once. The sequenced sample was CD8+ T cells from PBMCs. Receptors originate from a human donor in good health (CMV status not recorded). Some clones in this sample may be carry-over from other donors' samples.

This clonotype has just a few counts. V is TRBV7-9 and J is TRBJ2-7; maybe TRBD1 (5 bases). This CDR3 has 15 amino acids. Trimming removed 5 bases from V and 2 bases from J, with 16 bases in between. Per the germline V gene, CDR1 is SEHNR and CDR2 is FQNEAQ (reference sequence). Here the CDR3 reads CASSPPSARAYEQYF. DNA of the CDR3: TGTGCCAGCAGCCCTCCGTCCGCCAGGGCCTACGAGCAGTACTTC.

Ten or more counts support this clonotype. The genes are TRBV4-1 and TRBJ2-1, with 9 bases identical to TRBD2. Germline V CDR1 and CDR2: MGHRA, YSYEKL. CDR3 length: 20 amino acids. Losses at the gene ends were 0 bases for V and 3 bases for J; bases not matched to a gene: 15. CDR3 DNA: TGCGCCAGCAGCCAAGATCAGAGTAGCGGGGGCATATTTATCTACAATGAGCAGTTCTTC. It translates to CASSQDQSSGGIFIYNEQFF.

With respect to this clonotype: This may come from a read error, since a much larger clone is one base off. The V gene is TRBV10-3, the J gene TRBJ2-7; D perhaps matches TRBD1 (6 bases). CDR3 length: 16 residues. Germline values: CDR1 ENHRY, CDR2 SYGVKD. CDR3 residues: CAISEPSGHSSCEQYF. The CDR3 DNA reads as TGTGCCATCAGCGAACCTTCGGGACATAGCTCCTGCGAGCAGTACTTC.

This clonotype has ten or more counts. The chain employs TRBV7-2 and TRBJ1-1; D is unresolved. The germline CDR1 and CDR2 sequences are SGHTA and FQGNSA. V was trimmed by 2 bases and J by 2 bases, leaving 24 bases between them. CDR3 length equals 19 residues. The CDR3 coding sequence is TGTGCCAGCAGCTTAAAGATTATTTTGTCGTTGGTCGGTAACACTGAAGCTTTCTTT. Residues: CASSLKIILSLVGNTEAFF.

This clonotype was detected only a few times. The V gene is TRBV20-1, the J gene TRBJ1-3, with D hard to call. V lost 5 bases, J lost 0 bases, and 5 bases lay in between. Looked up from germline, CDR1 is DFQATT and CDR2 is SNEGSKA (reference sequence). The CDR3 loop spans 12 amino acids. This CDR3 is CSALLSGNTIYF. CDR3 in DNA: TGCAGTGCTTTACTCTCTGGAAACACCATATATTTT.

The chain links TRBV6-2 or TRBV6-3 to TRBJ2-1; D is unclear. Trimming removed 0 bases from V and 7 bases from J, with 16 bases in between. The CDR3 has 16 residues. Per germline, CDR1 MNHEY and CDR2 SVGEGT. The CDR3 coding sequence is TGTGCCAGCAGTTACTCGCCGTCTCATACCGGGAATGAGCAGTTCTTC. Translating gives CASSYSPSHTGNEQFF.

V is TRBV5-1 and J is TRBJ1-2; D uncertain. Per germline, CDR1 SGHRS and CDR2 YFSETQ. The length of the CDR3 is 15 residues. The V and J ends lost 4 bases and 8 bases respectively, with 21 bases between them. In DNA, the CDR3 is TGCGCCAGCAGCGAGGACGGCGAGGCTATGCTCGGCTACACCTTC. This codes for CASSEDGEAMLGYTF.

This clonotype was picked up a small number of times. The rearrangement uses TRBV7-2 and TRBJ1-5; D is perhaps TRBD1 (5 bases). This CDR3 comprises 14 residues. Germline-derived CDR1 and CDR2 are SGHTA and FQGNSA. V was clipped by 4 bases and J by 5 bases, with 12 bases between them. The CDR3 DNA sequence: TGTGCCAGCAGCTCCAGGGCAGGGTATCAGCCCCAGCATTTT. It encodes CASSSRAGYQPQHF.

The genes are TRBV3-1 and TRBJ2-7; D is unresolved. Germline CDR1 LGHDT, CDR2 YNNKEL (reference sequence). V lost 1 base and J lost 0, with 25 bases in between. This CDR3 is 20 amino acids long. The CDR3 is CASSQVLSTPTNFGSYEQYF. The DNA of the CDR3 is TGTGCCAGCAGCCAAGTACTTTCCACCCCCACAAACTTCGGCTCCTACGAGCAGTACTTC.

This clonotype was picked up a small number of times. V gene TRBV6-1 combines with J gene TRBJ1-2; possibly TRBD1 for D (5 bases). V lost 5 bases and J 2 bases, leaving 12 bases between the germline ends. The germline gives CDR1 MNHNS, CDR2 SASEGT. CDR3 length: 14 residues. The CDR3 loop reads CASSSGTGNYGYTF. The CDR3 nucleotides are TGTGCCAGCAGTTCAGGGACGGGGAACTATGGCTACACCTTC.

The table lists this clonotype with a count of one. The rearrangement uses TRBV7-9 and TRBJ1-2, with a weak D call TRBD1 (6 bases). CDR1 is SEHNR and CDR2 is FQNEAQ in the germline V gene (reference sequence). The CDR3 totals 15 residues. Deletions cut 1 base from V and 8 bases from J, with 17 bases between. The CDR3 nucleotides are TGTGCCAGCAGCTTAGATGGGACATACCATGGGGGCTACACCTTC. As protein: CASSLDGTYHGGYTF.

This clonotype was seen only a few times. The V call is TRBV20-1, the J call TRBJ2-2; either TRBD1 or TRBD2 may supply D (5 bases each). Germline CDR1 and CDR2: DFQATT and SNEGSKA (reference sequence). The CDR3 runs to 14 residues. V lost 0 bases to trimming and J lost 5 bases, with 10 bases between them. CDR3 residues: CSARDQRGTGELFF. CDR3 nucleotides: TGCAGTGCTAGAGATCAGAGGGGTACCGGGGAGCTGTTTTTT.

This clonotype was picked up one time. A read error is possible here, since a much larger clone lies one base away. The conserved closing phenylalanine or tryptophan is absent in this CDR3, likely reflecting a read error. V gene TRBV15 combines with J gene TRBJ2-1, with 8 bases identical to TRBD1. Germline V CDR1 and CDR2: LNHNV, YYDKDF (reference sequence). The ends lost 0 bases at V and 9 bases at J; junction bases unmatched: 4. This CDR3 region has 14 residues. The CDR3 protein is CATSRDPGGTEQFL. The CDR3 bases are TGTGCCACCAGCAGAGATCCAGGGGGCACTGAGCAGTTCTTA.

This clonotype has only a few counts. The rearrangement uses TRBV27 and TRBJ2-7, with D perhaps matching TRBD2 (5 bases). The CDR3 is 13 residues long. V gave up 5 bases and J gave up 9 bases, with 17 bases separating them. Germline V lookup: CDR1 MNHEY, CDR2 SMNVEV (reference sequence). CDR3 sequence (DNA): TGTGCCAGCAGTCCCCCTGGTGCCCGGGGGCAGTACTTC. As protein: CASSPPGARGQYF.

The chain combines TRBV27 with TRBJ2-3, with TRBD2 identical over 9 bases. CDR1 MNHEY and CDR2 SMNVEV come from the germline V gene (reference sequence). The V segment lost 6 bases and the J segment 3 bases; nucleotides outside the gene matches: 7. There are 15 residues in the CDR3. The CDR3 sequence is CASSSRGRGTDTQYF. As DNA, the CDR3 is TGTGCCAGCAGCTCTCGCGGGAGGGGAACAGATACGCAGTATTTT.

This clonotype was found many times. DNA of the CDR3: TGTGCCAGCATCCCGGTGGGAATAGCGGGTCACAATGAGCAGTTCTTC. Protein: CASIPVGIAGHNEQFF. The chain joins TRBV7-2 to TRBJ2-1; the match to TRBD2 covers 7 bases. This CDR3 has 16 residues. Germline CDR1 SGHTA, CDR2 FQGNSA. Losses at the gene ends were 7 bases for V and 5 bases for J; bases not matched to a gene: 14.

There are many counts of this clonotype. The chain employs TRBV28 and TRBJ2-1; D ambiguous. Germline loops: CDR1 MDHEN, CDR2 SYDVKM. The V end lost 6 bases, the J end lost 7 bases, and 10 bases lay between the germline ends. The CDR3 spans 12 residues. The CDR3 bases are TGTGCCAGCAGCCCTTCTCCAAATGAGCAGTTCTTC. It codes for CASSPSPNEQFF.

The genes are TRBV18 and TRBJ1-5; D call uncertain. The V end lost 3 bases, the J end lost 5 bases, and 17 bases lay between the germline ends. The CDR3 has 16 amino acids. Germline lookup yields CDR1 KGHSH and CDR2 LQKENI. The CDR3 here is CASSPGFNTADQPQHF. The DNA of the CDR3 is TGTGCCAGCTCACCGGGTTTCAACACAGCGGATCAGCCCCAGCATTTT.

This clonotype was counted many times. This chain uses TRBV6-1 with TRBJ2-1; 10 positions match TRBD2. CDR1 and CDR2 from the germline V gene are MNHNS and SASEGT. V lost 6 bases and J lost 0; bases outside the gene matches: 8. This CDR3 contains 17 residues. The CDR3 spells CASSEPGLASSYNEQFF. The CDR3, as DNA: TGTGCCAGCAGCGAACCGGGACTAGCGAGCTCCTACAATGAGCAGTTCTTC.

The table lists this clonotype with many counts. This chain links TRBV20-1 with TRBJ2-1, with no clear D. This CDR3 region has 18 residues. Looked up from germline, CDR1 is DFQATT and CDR2 is SNEGSKA (reference sequence). With 4 bases removed from V and 4 bases from J, the gap between germline ends came to 26 bases. CDR3 loop: CSATPKALDRPSYNEQFF. CDR3 nucleotides: TGCAGTGCTACCCCGAAGGCTTTGGACCGGCCTTCTTACAATGAGCAGTTCTTC.

This clonotype occurred many times. The chain joins TRBV7-2 to TRBJ1-1, with TRBD1 identical over 7 bases. CDR3 size: 15 residues. The germline V gene has CDR1 SGHTA and CDR2 FQGNSA. V lost 5 bases and J lost 8; bases outside the gene matches: 14. The CDR3 bases are TGTGCCAGCAGCGAAGGTAGACAGGGAACGAGGGAAGCTTTCTTT. It is translated as CASSEGRQGTREAFF.

This clonotype was observed a handful of times. This sequence joins TRBV12-3 or TRBV12-4 and TRBJ2-1, with 9 bases fitting TRBD1. Losses at the gene ends were 4 bases for V and 6 bases for J; bases not matched to a gene: 7. The CDR3 loop spans 15 amino acids. The CDR3 is CASSSAGQGINEQFF. CDR3 sequence (DNA): TGTGCCAGCAGTTCCGCAGGACAGGGGATCAATGAGCAGTTCTTC.

A remark on this clonotype: This could be a read error, since a much larger clone is one nucleotide away. The CDR3 ends on some other residue instead of the conserved phenylalanine or tryptophan, so this is likely a read error. V is TRBV7-6 and J is TRBJ2-5; D possibly corresponds to TRBD2 (6 bases). CDR3 size: 14 residues. The V end was cut by 5 bases, the J end by 0 bases, with 10 bases between. Germline V gene lookup returns CDR1 SGHVS and CDR2 FNYEAQ. The CDR3 spells CASSVRDYQETQYL. CDR3 DNA: TGTGCCAGCAGCGTCCGGGACTACCAAGAGACCCAGTACTTA.

As regards this clonotype: The missing conserved phenylalanine or tryptophan at the end of this CDR3 makes a read error likely. The chain is built from TRBV4-2 and TRBJ2-5; a possible D gene is TRBD1 (5 bases). Germline V CDR1 and CDR2: LGHNA, YNFKEQ. CDR3 length: 15 residues. Trimming stripped 2 bases from V and 4 bases from J, with 14 bases between. CDR3 DNA: TGTGCCAGCAGCCAACAAACCTTTGGGGCAGAGACCCAGTACTTA. This sequence encodes CASSQQTFGAETQYL.

This clonotype has a count of ten or more. V usage is TRBV14 and J usage is TRBJ2-1; D unresolved. Germline V gene lookup returns CDR1 SGHDN and CDR2 FVKESK. CDR3 size: 13 residues. V was shortened by 4 bases and J by 3 bases, with 7 bases between the two germline ends. The CDR3 sequence is CASSPTYYNEQFF. The CDR3 DNA reads as TGTGCCAGCAGCCCGACCTACTACAATGAGCAGTTCTTC.

A few counts support this clonotype. The chain uses TRBV5-6 and TRBJ2-5; D is undetermined. The CDR3 is 13 residues long. Germline values: CDR1 SGHDT, CDR2 YYEEEE. V dropped 1 base and J dropped 4 bases, with 8 bases sitting between them. The CDR3: CASSLTLGETQYF. The CDR3 DNA reads TGTGCCAGCAGCTTGACCCTTGGAGAGACCCAGTACTTC. Filled out from reference TRBV5-6 and TRBJ2-5, the complete variable domain reads DAGVTQSPTHLIKTRGQQVTLRCSPKSGHDTVSWYQQALGQGPQFIFQYYEEEERQRGNFPDRFSGHQFPNYSSELNVNALLLGDSALYLCASSLTLGETQYFGPGTRLLVL.

This clonotype showed up many times. J is TRBJ2-7 and V is TRBV19; a possible D gene is TRBD1 (6 bases). Germline V CDR1 and CDR2: LNHDA, SQIVND (reference sequence). The length of the CDR3 is 15 residues. The V gene lost 0 bases and the J gene lost 1 base, with 10 bases spanning the gap. CDR3 nucleotide sequence: TGTGCCAGTAGTATAGAGGGCAGGGGATCCTACGAGCAGTACTTC. Translation gives CASSIEGRGSYEQYF.

This clonotype has a handful of counts. The chain recombines TRBV28 with TRBJ2-3, with 14 bases fitting TRBD2. Germline values: CDR1 MDHEN, CDR2 SYDVKM. The CDR3 runs to 15 residues. Trimming removed 8 bases from V and 4 bases from J; junction bases left unmatched: 5. CDR3 sequence reads: CASDGLAGGADTQYF. The CDR3 DNA reads TGTGCCAGCGATGGACTAGCGGGAGGCGCAGATACGCAGTATTTT.